This TCR beta chain originates from a study of beta chain features in type 1 diabetes. The ends were cut back, 5 bases at V and 4 bases at J, with 13 bases in the middle. Germline CDR1 SGHTA, CDR2 FQGNSA. The CDR3 loop spans 14 amino acids. Based on CD45RO/CCR7/CD25/CD127/CD95/CD27, CD4+ regulatory, stem cell-like memory, naive and central memory cells were sorted. Notes on this clone: The antigen is unknown.

Isolated RNA was reverse transcribed in full, so expressed TCRB transcripts were sequenced. The data were produced by immunoSEQ multiplex PCR, yet TCRdb's version contains in-frame clones alone and is incomplete. This sample has around 500,000 clones, with roughly an eighth found just once. General study results and limits: The study found that naive, central memory and Treg TCRB repertoires appeared more similar in patients than in healthy donors. Type 1 diabetes patients had VDJ junctions that carried fewer insertions and more deletions.

The sequencing sample was made of naive CD4+ T cells from blood. The V gene is TRBV7-2, the J gene TRBJ2-3; D remains ambiguous. The receptor was derived from a woman aged 18-29 years in good health. Here the CDR3 reads CASSKEPISDTQYF. Written as DNA, the CDR3 is TGTGCCAGCAGCAAAGAACCGATTTCAGATACGCAGTATTTT.